The present T cell receptor (beta chain) was sequenced within a study of blood T cell repertoires in COVID-19. At the level of the study: Sites in the United States, Italy and Spain provided acute and convalescent COVID-19 samples. PBMCs, B-cell-depleted T cells, or T cells were the source of the cDNA or gDNA that made up the material.

In the source study's methods: Amplification from reference gene primers served as the basis for estimated nucleated cell counts. The data were produced by immunoSEQ multiplex PCR, yet TCRdb's version contains in-frame clones alone and is incomplete. V, J and clone size were drawn from that table, and D and trimming were deduced from the DNA. The table includes 130,000 or so clones, about four fifths detected once. CDR1 SGHRS and CDR2 YFSETQ come from the germline V gene. J was trimmed by 8 bases and V by 4 bases; bases with no gene match: 6. This CDR3 spans 13 amino acids. The V call is TRBV5-1, the J call TRBJ1-2; TRBD1 matches at 9 bases. The clonotype comes from a woman aged 55 to 70 with acute or convalescent COVID-19. Sequenced: peripheral blood. In DNA, the CDR3 is TGCGCCAGCAGCCCGGGACAGGGTTGGGGCTACACCTTC. Encoded protein: CASSPGQGWGYTF.